Reported below is one TCR beta chain. Antigen unknown. This may stem from a read error, because a much larger clone lies one nucleotide away. This record belongs to a study of tumor and adjacent non-tumor tissue in lung cancer. This sample's RNA came from whole unsorted tissue. The normal lung tissue was taken more than 3 cm from the tumor edge. Newly diagnosed lung cancer patients had thoracic surgery in China, August–late 2014, without prior chemotherapy. Study-wide results and limits: Tumor TCR diversity, when higher, was linked to shorter survival.

A modified ARM-PCR protocol with three rounds of nested PCR amplified TCRbeta. One entry per CDR3 protein results from TCRdb running MiXCR on the multiplex PCR reads. The sample contains about 86,000 distinct CDR3 sequences, 76% of which appear only once. The sample comprised distant non-tumor lung tissue. The receptor's source is a woman between 50 and 59 years old with non-small cell lung cancer.

The chain's CDR3 is CVSSFKGGGNIQYF. The CDR3 nucleotides are TGTGTCAGCAGTTTTAAGGGGGGTGGCAACATTCAGTACTTC. The gene calls are TRBV28 and TRBJ2-4, with D perhaps being TRBD1 or TRBD2 (6 bases each). Germline V lookup: CDR1 MDHEN, CDR2 SYDVKM. The CDR3 loop spans 14 amino acids.